The 5 T cell receptor beta chains below all came from one sample that was sequenced in a study of metastatic and nonmetastatic thyroid tumors. TCRdb re-called the PCR reads through MiXCR. Of around 20,000 clones in the sample, around 16% were seen once. Every patient underwent thyroid surgery untreated. Sequencing was done on a sample of tumor tissue. The receptors come from a female donor with papillary thyroid cancer or a benign thyroid nodule (not recorded which). Some clones in this sample may be carry-over from other donors' samples.

To note about this clone: A junction boundary mismatches the germline segment, possibly from a read error. V usage is TRBV19 and J usage is TRBJ2-7; perhaps TRBD1 as D (6 bases). Germline CDR1 and CDR2: LNHDA and SQIVND (reference sequence). This CDR3 spans 11 amino acids. The CDR3 DNA follows: TGTGCCAGTAGTCGTGGGGGCTATAAGTATTTC. Its protein product is CASSRGGYKYF.

This clone has a count of ten or more. The V call is TRBV19, the J call TRBJ1-2; unclear D gene. The length of the CDR3 is 16 residues. Trimming removed 4 bases from V and 2 bases from J, with 17 bases in between. Per germline, CDR1 LNHDA and CDR2 SQIVND (reference sequence). The DNA of the CDR3 is TGTGCCAGTAGTACTTACCCTCAGAATAGCAACTATGGCTACACCTTC. The encoded protein is CASSTYPQNSNYGYTF.

This clone was detected ten times or more. Other DNA sequences in this specimen translate into the identical CDR3. The gene calls are TRBV20-1 and TRBJ1-5; 11 bases are a match to TRBD1. The CDR3 spans 15 residues. Germline CDR1 is DFQATT and CDR2 is SNEGSKA (reference sequence). Unmatched junction bases numbered 9, after V lost 5 bases and J lost 6 bases. CDR3 loop: CSAPGTGGSGQPQHF. CDR3 nucleotides: TGCAGTGCTCCCGGGACAGGGGGTAGCGGTCAGCCCCAGCATTTT.

The table lists this clone with a few counts. The chain combines TRBV4-3 with TRBJ1-6; no firm D call. Germline V gene sequence: CDR1 LGHNA, CDR2 YSLEER. Trimming removed 1 base at V and 9 bases at J, with 10 bases between. The CDR3 is 14 amino acids. CDR3 bases: TGCGCCAGCAGCCAAGGGGGAGATGGTTCACCCCTCCACTTT. Its protein product is CASSQGGDGSPLHF.

This clone was counted ten times or more. This chain joins TRBV19 and TRBJ2-1; TRBD2 matches 10 bases. The trim removed 8 bases at V and 3 bases at J, leaving 7 bases unmatched. The germline V gene encodes CDR1 LNHDA and CDR2 SQIVND (reference sequence). There are 15 residues in the CDR3. In nucleotides, the CDR3 is TGTGCCAGTTCGCCAACTAGCGGGAACTACAATGAGCAGTTCTTC. This encodes CASSPTSGNYNEQFF. The variable domain in full, completed from reference TRBV19 and TRBJ2-1, reads DGGITQSPKYLFRKEGQNVTLSCEQNLNHDAMYWYRQDPGQGLRLIYYSQIVNDFQKGDIAEGYSVSREKKESFPLTVTSAQKNPTAFYLCASSPTSGNYNEQFFGPGTRLTVL.